These 27 T cell receptor beta chains were all obtained from the same sample, sequenced in a study of blood T cells in healthy people across ages. Combining a sample-barcoded 5' primer with a J-beta primer mix, a second PCR ran for roughly 7 to 11 cycles. TCRdb re-derived calls from the 5' RACE reads in MiXCR, one entry per CDR3 protein. The sample records some 1.7 million distinct CDR3 sequences, approximately 30% being singletons. The sample consisted of blood. The receptors stem from a woman younger than 45 in good health.

The V gene is TRBV28, the J gene TRBJ1-3; maybe TRBD1 (5 bases). Germline loops: CDR1 MDHEN, CDR2 SYDVKM. Trimming shortened V by 10 bases and J by 0 bases, and 13 bases separated the two germline ends. The CDR3 totals 14 residues. The CDR3 loop reads CATSQGHSGNTIYF. The CDR3 DNA is TGTGCCACATCCCAGGGTCACTCTGGAAACACCATATATTTT.

The chain couples TRBV11-2 to TRBJ2-4; 7 bases line up with TRBD1. Germline V gene sequence: CDR1 SGHAT, CDR2 FQNNGV. The CDR3 has 20 residues. V lost 1 base and J lost 1; bases outside the gene matches: 16. CDR3 in DNA: TGTGCCAGCAGCTTAGGCCGACAGGGAAGAGGGGGCATGGCCAAAAACATTCAGTACTTC. It yields the protein CASSLGRQGRGGMAKNIQYF.

The V and J genes are TRBV20-1 and TRBJ1-2; D is ambiguous. The CDR3 spans 12 residues. Trimming took off 7 bases at V and 4 bases at J, with 13 bases between the two ends. CDR1 and CDR2 from the germline V gene are DFQATT and SNEGSKA (reference sequence). This chain's CDR3 is CSVKRGGYGYTF. The CDR3 region has the DNA TGCAGTGTGAAGCGCGGAGGCTATGGCTACACCTTC.

This clonotype was counted ten times or more. This chain links TRBV7-2 with TRBJ2-5; D ambiguous. From germline, CDR1 is SGHTA and CDR2 FQGNSA. V lost 0 bases to trimming and J lost 2 bases, with 13 bases between them. CDR3 length: 16 amino acids. The CDR3 bases are TGTGCCAGCAGCTTAGCGTTTGGGATTTCACAAGAGACCCAGTACTTC. Its protein product is CASSLAFGISQETQYF. Supplemented by reference TRBV7-2 and TRBJ2-5, the full variable domain reads GAGVSQSPSNKVTEKGKDVELRCDPISGHTALYWYRQSLGQGLEFLIYFQGNSAPDKSGLPSDRFSAERTGGSVSTLTIQRTQQEDSAVYLCASSLAFGISQETQYFGPGTRLLVL.

The CDR3 nucleotides read TGTGCCAGCAGCTTAGGGGTAGGGGTCGCAGATACGCAGTATTTT. This translates into CASSLGVGVADTQYF. The chain links TRBV7-2 to TRBJ2-3; TRBD1 is a possible D gene (5 bases). V was shortened by 1 base and J by 4 bases, with 12 bases between the two germline ends. Germline CDR1 reads SGHTA; CDR2 reads FQGNSA. The CDR3 is 15 residues long.

The chain has TRBV15 and TRBJ1-4, with D maybe TRBD1 (5 bases). V was trimmed by 1 base and J by 9 bases, leaving 30 bases between them. There are 20 residues in the CDR3. Germline CDR1 LNHNV, CDR2 YYDKDF (reference sequence). CDR3 sequence (DNA): TGTGCCACCAGCAGAGCAGGGTTCGCCGGTCCCAGCAGCAGACCGAAAAAACTGTTTTTT. It yields the protein CATSRAGFAGPSSRPKKLFF.

This clonotype has just a few counts. The chain uses TRBV11-3 and TRBJ2-1; D is uncertain. The CDR3 is made up of 14 amino acids. Germline CDR1 SGHNT, CDR2 YENEEA. Trimming took off 5 bases at V and 9 bases at J, with 17 bases between the two ends. CDR3 amino acids: CASSPTPNPGEQFF. DNA of the CDR3: TGTGCCAGCAGCCCTACCCCTAACCCTGGTGAGCAGTTCTTC.

For this clonotype: A much larger clone is a single base away; this may be a read error. The chain has TRBV10-2 and TRBJ2-7; no definite D call. CDR1 is WSHSY and CDR2 is SAAADI in the germline V gene. This CDR3 has 14 amino acids. V gave up 7 bases and J gave up 6 bases, with 19 bases separating them. CDR3 nucleotides: TGCGCCAGCACTGACATGGGAAATGACGCCGAGCAGTACTTC. As protein: CASTDMGNDAEQYF.

This clonotype was seen only a few times. The genes are TRBV7-2 and TRBJ2-1, with 7 bases lining up with TRBD2. With V trimmed by 2 bases and J by 5 bases, 6 bases remained unmatched. The CDR3 spans 15 residues. Germline CDR1 and CDR2: SGHTA and FQGNSA. This CDR3 is CASSLNLGTNNEQFF. The DNA of the CDR3 is TGTGCCAGCAGCTTAAACCTCGGGACTAACAATGAGCAGTTCTTC.

The chain uses TRBV24-1 and TRBJ2-1, with no clear D. V lost 8 bases and J lost 0, with 10 bases in between. The CDR3 extends over 14 amino acids. CDR1 and CDR2 (germline): KGHDR, SFDVKD. In DNA, the CDR3 is TGTGCCACCAAGGGCGGAGTCTCCTACAATGAGCAGTTCTTC. It codes for CATKGGVSYNEQFF.

This clonotype appeared a few times. The chain combines TRBV5-1 with TRBJ2-3; TRBD2 might be the D (6 bases). The germline gives CDR1 SGHRS, CDR2 YFSETQ. CDR3 size: 16 residues. V was trimmed by 3 bases and J by 0 bases, leaving 14 bases between them. In nucleotides, the CDR3 is TGCGCCAGCAGCTCCCAGGCGGGGACTAGCACAGATACGCAGTATTTT. This translates into CASSSQAGTSTDTQYF.

J is TRBJ2-3 and V is TRBV5-5; unclear D gene. This CDR3 contains 12 residues. V dropped 4 bases and J dropped 6 bases, with 9 bases sitting between them. Germline CDR1 and CDR2: SGHKS and YYEKEE (reference sequence). The CDR3 loop reads CASSVPPDTQYF. The CDR3 bases are TGTGCCAGCAGCGTCCCCCCGGATACGCAGTATTTT. The full variable domain, its missing parts supplied by reference TRBV5-5 and TRBJ2-3, is DAGVTQSPTHLIKTRGQQVTLRCSPISGHKSVSWYQQVLGQGPQFIFQYYEKEERGRGNFPDRFSARQFPNYSSELNVNALLLGDSALYLCASSVPPDTQYFGPGTRLTVL.

The chain uses TRBV10-2 and TRBJ2-5; 11 nucleotides align to TRBD2. The V segment lost 4 bases and the J segment 3 bases; nucleotides outside the gene matches: 4. Germline assignment: CDR1 WSHSY and CDR2 SAAADI. The CDR3 is 15 residues long. The CDR3 coding sequence is TGCGCCAGCAGTGCGGGACTAGCGGAGGAAGAGACCCAGTACTTC. Its translation is CASSAGLAEEETQYF.

This clonotype was observed a handful of times. The gene calls are TRBV20-1 and TRBJ2-2; 9 positions match TRBD2. V was clipped by 1 base and J by 3 bases; unmatched bases: 3. The CDR3 runs 15 residues. CDR1 is DFQATT and CDR2 is SNEGSKA in the germline V gene (reference sequence). The CDR3 DNA follows: TGCAGTGCTAGAGCCAGCGGGGGGCACACCGGGGAGCTGTTTTTT. Amino acid sequence: CSARASGGHTGELFF.

A few counts support this clonotype. The chain joins TRBV3-1 to TRBJ1-2; no firm D call. The V end lost 1 base, the J end lost 4 bases, and 10 bases lay between the germline ends. The CDR3 runs to 14 residues. Germline lookup yields CDR1 LGHDT and CDR2 YNNKEL (reference sequence). This CDR3 reads CASSQGSGTYGYTF. CDR3 nucleotides: TGTGCCAGCAGCCAAGGTTCGGGAACCTATGGCTACACCTTC.

The chain carries TRBV20-1 and TRBJ2-3; TRBD1 might be the D (6 bases). The CDR3 runs 14 residues. The germline V and J ends were trimmed by 5 bases and 6 bases, with 18 bases remaining between them. Germline V gene data show CDR1 as DFQATT and CDR2 as SNEGSKA (reference sequence). CDR3 amino acids: CSAHNRDLTDTQYF. CDR3 nucleotides: TGCAGTGCTCATAACAGGGATCTGACCGATACGCAGTATTTT.

This chain connects TRBV12-3 or TRBV12-4 to TRBJ2-7, with TRBD2 matching over 10 bases. Matching the DNA end better, TRBJ2-5 makes the J call doubtful. The CDR3 covers 20 residues. CDR3 region: CASSNTARIPTGTSEETQYF. DNA of the CDR3: TGTGCCAGCAGTAATACCGCCAGGATACCAACCGGGACTAGCGAAGAGACCCAGTACTTC.

This clonotype has at least ten counts. The chain recombines TRBV6-5 with TRBJ1-2; TRBD1 aligns across 7 bases. Trimming removed 6 bases from V and 4 bases from J; junction bases left unmatched: 5. The CDR3 is 13 residues long. Germline assignment: CDR1 MNHEY and CDR2 SVGAGI. As DNA, the CDR3 is TGTGCCAGCAGGAAGACAGGGATCTATGGCTACACCTTC. Protein sequence: CASRKTGIYGYTF.

The rearrangement links TRBV7-2 to TRBJ2-3; D not resolved. The CDR3 sequence is 13 residues long. Deletions cut 3 bases from V and 4 bases from J, with 8 bases between. Germline assignment: CDR1 SGHTA and CDR2 FQGNSA. The CDR3 DNA sequence: TGTGCCAGCAGCTTTTTTTCCCCAGATACGCAGTATTTT. This translates into CASSFFSPDTQYF.

A word on this clonotype: One end of the junction is discordant with germline, which a read error may explain. The chain employs TRBV5-1 and TRBJ1-1, with 9 nucleotides matching TRBD1. Germline CDR1 is SGHRS and CDR2 is YFSETQ. The CDR3 is 13 amino acids. CDR3 protein: CVSSLGTGSAAFF. CDR3 nucleotides: TGCGTCAGCAGCCTAGGGACAGGGTCCGCAGCTTTCTTT.

The CDR3 is CASSTDRMAYEQYF. The CDR3 coding sequence is TGTGCCAGCTCAACGGACAGGATGGCCTACGAGCAGTACTTC. This sequence joins TRBV18 and TRBJ2-7; TRBD1 matches at 7 bases. From germline, CDR1 is KGHSH and CDR2 LQKENI. The CDR3 is made up of 14 amino acids. The V segment lost 5 bases and the J segment 2 bases; nucleotides outside the gene matches: 6. The entire variable domain, with the rest obtained from reference TRBV18 and TRBJ2-7, is as follows: NAGVMQNPRHLVRRRGQEARLRCSPMKGHSHVYWYRQLPEEGLKFMVYLQKENIIDESGMPKERFSAEFPKEGPSILRIQQVVRGDSAAYFCASSTDRMAYEQYFGPGTRLTVT.

This clonotype was counted between two and nine times. The gene calls are TRBV30 and TRBJ2-5, with 7 bases that match TRBD2. The CDR3 extends over 14 amino acids. The germline V gene has CDR1 GTSNPN and CDR2 SVGIG (reference sequence). The ends lost 2 bases at V and 5 bases at J; junction bases unmatched: 8. CDR3 region: CAWSSGTSPETQYF. The CDR3 nucleotides are TGTGCCTGGAGTAGCGGGACTTCCCCGGAGACCCAGTACTTC.

This clonotype was recorded a few times. The V gene is TRBV12-3 or TRBV12-4, the J gene TRBJ1-1; no definite D call. The V gene lost 2 bases and the J gene lost 4 bases, with 11 bases spanning the gap. The CDR3 sequence is 14 residues long. As DNA, the CDR3 is TGTGCCAGCAGTTTAACGTCCGGGGTCACTGAAGCTTTCTTT. This sequence encodes CASSLTSGVTEAFF.

This clonotype was seen more than once but under ten times. The genes are TRBV10-3 and TRBJ2-7, with no clear D. The germline V and J ends were trimmed by 2 bases and 5 bases, with 7 bases remaining between them. The CDR3 is 12 amino acids. The germline CDR1 and CDR2 sequences are ENHRY and SYGVKD. The CDR3 region has the DNA TGTGCCATCAGTGAGATGCGAGACGAGCAGTACTTC. It encodes CAISEMRDEQYF.

This clonotype was found a few times. The chain has TRBV21-1 and TRBJ2-7; no DNA check was done on the table's D call, TRBD2. TRBV21-1 is tagged as a pseudogene. The CDR3 extends over 15 amino acids. The DNA of the CDR3 is TGTGCCAGCAGCAGGAAGGCGGGAGGAGGCTACGAGCAGTACTTC. It specifies CASSRKAGGGYEQYF.

This chain uses TRBV4-3 with TRBJ1-2; D is unresolved. This CDR3 is built from 15 residues. V was shortened by 0 bases and J by 4 bases, with 12 bases between the two germline ends. From germline, CDR1 is LGHNA and CDR2 YSLEER. CDR3 coding DNA: TGCGCCAGCAGCCAAGATAGCACAGATCCCTATGGCTACACCTTC. Amino acid sequence: CASSQDSTDPYGYTF.

V is TRBV6-5 and J is TRBJ2-5; D might be TRBD1 (5 bases). There are 15 residues in the CDR3. Per the germline V gene, CDR1 is MNHEY and CDR2 is SVGAGI. Trimming pared 2 bases from V and 5 bases from J, leaving 15 bases between. CDR3 coding DNA: TGTGCCAGCAGTTACGACAGTGGCCGGATGGAGACCCAGTACTTC. Its translation is CASSYDSGRMETQYF.